Below, 17 T cell receptor beta chains from the same sample are listed, as sequenced in a study of cytomegalovirus exposure and HLA in healthy donors. PCR involved 60 Vbeta and 13 Jbeta primers. This table comes from immunoSEQ multiplex PCR, and its TCRdb copy is limited to in-frame clones, with some not included. The sample shows around 150,000 clones, around 79% of them seen only once. Source material: PBMCs. Every receptor here comes from a man between 50 and 59 years old in good health and CMV-seropositive.

The rearrangement joins TRBV5-4 to TRBJ1-2; TRBD1 matches 12 bases. With V trimmed by 4 bases and J by 5 bases, 6 bases remained unmatched. Germline loops: CDR1 SGHNT, CDR2 YYREEE (reference sequence). This CDR3 contains 15 residues. The CDR3 DNA reads TGTGCCAGCAGCACGGGACAGGGGGCGAGATATGGCTACACCTTC. Its protein product is CASSTGQGARYGYTF.

This CDR3 reads CASSLGTSGNTGELFF. CDR3 in DNA: TGTGCCAGCAGCTTGGGCACTAGCGGTAACACCGGGGAGCTGTTTTTT. This chain connects TRBV5-4 to TRBJ2-2, with TRBD2 identical over 8 bases. Germline V gene lookup returns CDR1 SGHNT and CDR2 YYREEE (reference sequence). The CDR3 totals 16 residues. V lost 0 bases and J lost 2; bases outside the gene matches: 3.

The gene calls are TRBV28 and TRBJ1-1; 9 bases are a match to TRBD1. From germline, CDR1 is MDHEN and CDR2 SYDVKM. J was trimmed by 4 bases and V by 8 bases; bases with no gene match: 11. This CDR3 spans 15 amino acids. The CDR3 spells CASFYSTGGTTEAFF. The CDR3 region has the DNA TGTGCCAGCTTTTACTCGACAGGGGGAACCACTGAAGCTTTCTTT.

The chain joins TRBV6-5 to TRBJ2-7; TRBD1 aligns across 7 bases. Trimming removed 8 bases from V and 5 bases from J; junction bases left unmatched: 15. Germline V lookup: CDR1 MNHEY, CDR2 SVGAGI. CDR3 size: 15 residues. The DNA of the CDR3 is TGTGCCAGCCATCAGCCAGGGAGAGGGGGCGACGAGCAGTACTTC. This sequence encodes CASHQPGRGGDEQYF.

The genes are TRBV5-3 and TRBJ2-5, with TRBD2 matching over 12 bases. Being an ORF, TRBV5-3 has a function that is uncertain. The V gene end was trimmed by 0 bases and the J gene end by 5 bases; junction bases not matched to a gene: 11. The CDR3 is 18 amino acids. The CDR3 protein is CARSLERPLAGGWETQYF. CDR3 coding DNA: TGTGCCAGAAGCTTGGAGCGCCCACTAGCGGGAGGTTGGGAGACCCAGTACTTC.

The chain recombines TRBV29-1 with TRBJ2-7, with D perhaps TRBD1 (6 bases). The ends were cut back, 5 bases at V and 0 bases at J, with 11 bases in the middle. This CDR3 has 13 amino acids. Germline-derived CDR1 and CDR2 are SQVTM and ANQGSEA. In nucleotides, the CDR3 is TGCAGCGTTTACGGACAGAGCTCCTACGAGCAGTACTTC. It encodes CSVYGQSSYEQYF.

The sample holds a few counts of this clone. This sequence joins TRBV5-6 and TRBJ1-4; possibly TRBD1 for D (6 bases). Germline lookup yields CDR1 SGHDT and CDR2 YYEEEE. Trimming stripped 3 bases from V and 7 bases from J, with 19 bases between. The CDR3 has 16 residues. In DNA form, the CDR3 reads TGTGCCAGCAGCTCCCTCGTGTCAGGGGTGGGTGAAAAACTGTTTTTT. Encoded protein: CASSSLVSGVGEKLFF. The variable domain in full, completed from reference TRBV5-6 and TRBJ1-4, reads DAGVTQSPTHLIKTRGQQVTLRCSPKSGHDTVSWYQQALGQGPQFIFQYYEEEERQRGNFPDRFSGHQFPNYSSELNVNALLLGDSALYLCASSSLVSGVGEKLFFGSGTQLSVL.

The V and J genes are TRBV5-1 and TRBJ2-1, with 7 bases fitting TRBD1. The germline V gene has CDR1 SGHRS and CDR2 YFSETQ. The CDR3 has 15 amino acids. J lost 4 bases, V lost 4 bases, and 8 bases had no gene match. Written as DNA, the CDR3 is TGCGCCAGCAGCGCCGGGGACAGAATGTACAATGAGCAGTTCTTC. As protein: CASSAGDRMYNEQFF.

The CDR3 nucleotides are TGTGCCAGCAGTTTACAGGACTTCCTCGGGGAGCTGTTTTTT. Translating gives CASSLQDFLGELFF. The chain uses TRBV28 and TRBJ2-2; a possible D gene is TRBD2 (5 bases). There are 14 residues in the CDR3. The V end was cut by 2 bases, the J end by 7 bases, with 11 bases between. Germline V gene data show CDR1 as MDHEN and CDR2 as SYDVKM. Full variable domain (missing parts from reference TRBV28 and TRBJ2-2): DVKVTQSSRYLVKRTGEKVFLECVQDMDHENMFWYRQDPGLGLRLIYFSYDVKMKEKGDIPEGYSVSREKKERFSLILESASTNQTSMYLCASSLQDFLGELFFGEGSRLTVL.

This chain's CDR3 is CASSSFGLAGGTGELFF. The CDR3 region has the DNA TGCGCCAGCAGCTCGTTCGGACTAGCGGGAGGGACCGGGGAGCTGTTTTTT. This chain links TRBV5-1 with TRBJ2-2, with 15 nucleotides matching TRBD2. The length of the CDR3 is 17 residues. Trimming at V came to 3 bases and at J to 5 bases, leaving 5 bases not matched to a gene. The germline V gene has CDR1 SGHRS and CDR2 YFSETQ.

V is TRBV28 and J is TRBJ1-1; D remains ambiguous. The CDR3 is made up of 14 amino acids. V lost 4 bases and J 6 bases, leaving 15 bases between the germline ends. Germline assignment: CDR1 MDHEN and CDR2 SYDVKM. The CDR3 DNA is TGTGCCAGCAGTTCCATGGGTAAGAGCGCTGAAGCTTTCTTT. Encoded protein: CASSSMGKSAEAFF.

This clone has only one observation. The chain is built from TRBV5-5 and TRBJ1-4; D unclear. This CDR3 contains 15 residues. CDR1 is SGHKS, CDR2 YYEKEE, per germline (reference sequence). V was cut by 4 bases and J by 3 bases, with 13 bases left in between. The CDR3 sequence is CASSPSSSSNEKLFF. DNA for the CDR3: TGTGCCAGCAGCCCCTCGTCTAGCTCTAATGAAAAACTGTTTTTT. The full variable domain, completed using reference TRBV5-5 and TRBJ1-4, is DAGVTQSPTHLIKTRGQQVTLRCSPISGHKSVSWYQQVLGQGPQFIFQYYEKEERGRGNFPDRFSARQFPNYSSELNVNALLLGDSALYLCASSPSSSSNEKLFFGSGTQLSVL.

The chain employs TRBV6-6 and TRBJ2-7; 8 nucleotides match TRBD2. Trimming took 5 bases from V and 7 from J; bases not matched to a gene: 10. CDR1 is MNHNY, CDR2 SVGAGI, per germline (reference sequence). CDR3 length: 14 residues. The CDR3 DNA follows: TGTGCCAGCAGTCCTAGCGGGCCCCCTAAGGAGCAGTACTTC. Residues: CASSPSGPPKEQYF.

The chain's CDR3 is CSVEYSGMGNEQFF. The CDR3 coding sequence is TGCAGCGTTGAATATAGCGGGATGGGGAATGAGCAGTTCTTC. The chain is built from TRBV29-1 and TRBJ2-1; 8 positions agree with TRBD2. The CDR3 has 14 amino acids. Trimming at V came to 2 bases and at J to 7 bases, leaving 7 bases not matched to a gene. Germline CDR1 reads SQVTM; CDR2 reads ANQGSEA.

In nucleotides, the CDR3 is TGTGCCAGCAGTTTCGGCGGGTCCGAGCAGTACTTC. Protein: CASSFGGSEQYF. The rearrangement joins TRBV27 to TRBJ2-5; the D gene is possibly TRBD2 (5 bases). TRBJ2-7 matches the DNA end more closely, so the J call is doubtful. Germline V lookup: CDR1 MNHEY, CDR2 SMNVEV (reference sequence). The CDR3 extends over 12 amino acids.

The chain carries TRBV18 and TRBJ2-1; 8 nucleotides align to TRBD2. Germline V CDR1 and CDR2: KGHSH, LQKENI. J lost 4 bases, V lost 2 bases, and 13 bases had no gene match. This CDR3 comprises 18 residues. The chain's CDR3 is CASSPTTGGSGTYNEQFF. The CDR3 nucleotides are TGTGCCAGCTCACCAACCACTGGGGGTAGCGGGACTTACAATGAGCAGTTCTTC.

The chain links TRBV29-1 to TRBJ2-3, with 7 bases lining up with TRBD2. CDR1 and CDR2 (germline): SQVTM, ANQGSEA. This CDR3 comprises 12 residues. With 7 bases clipped from V and 4 bases from J, the junction kept 5 bases outside the gene matches. The CDR3 spells CSARLAADTQYF. DNA of the CDR3: TGCAGCGCCAGACTAGCAGCAGATACGCAGTATTTT.